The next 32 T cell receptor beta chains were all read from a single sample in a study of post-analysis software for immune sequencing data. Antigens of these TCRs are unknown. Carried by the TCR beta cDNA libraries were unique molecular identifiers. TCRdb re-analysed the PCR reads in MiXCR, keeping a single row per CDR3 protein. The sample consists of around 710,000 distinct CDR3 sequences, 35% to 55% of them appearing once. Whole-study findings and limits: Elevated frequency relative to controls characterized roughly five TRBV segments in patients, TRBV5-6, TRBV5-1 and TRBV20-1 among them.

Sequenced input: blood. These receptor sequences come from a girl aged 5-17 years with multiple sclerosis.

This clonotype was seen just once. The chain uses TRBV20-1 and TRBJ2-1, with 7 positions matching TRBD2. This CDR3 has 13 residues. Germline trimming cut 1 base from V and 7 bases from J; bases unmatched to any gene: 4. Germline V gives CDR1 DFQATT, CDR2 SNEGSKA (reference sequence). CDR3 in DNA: TGCAGTGCTAGAGTATGGGGAGGGAATGAGCAGTTCTTC. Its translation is CSARVWGGNEQFF.

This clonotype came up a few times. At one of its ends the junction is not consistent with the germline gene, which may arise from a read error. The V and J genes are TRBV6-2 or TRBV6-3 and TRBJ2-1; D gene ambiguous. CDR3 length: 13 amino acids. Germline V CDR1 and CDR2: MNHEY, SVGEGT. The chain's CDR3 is CASSSDNYDEQFF. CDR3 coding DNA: TGTGCCAGCAGTTCCGACAACTACGATGAGCAGTTCTTC.

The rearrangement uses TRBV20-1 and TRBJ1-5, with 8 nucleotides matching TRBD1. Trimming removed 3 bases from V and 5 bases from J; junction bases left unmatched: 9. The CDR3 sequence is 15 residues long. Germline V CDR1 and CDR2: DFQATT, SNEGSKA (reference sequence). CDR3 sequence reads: CSARPGQGWDQPQHF. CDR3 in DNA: TGCAGTGCTAGGCCCGGACAGGGATGGGATCAGCCCCAGCATTTT.

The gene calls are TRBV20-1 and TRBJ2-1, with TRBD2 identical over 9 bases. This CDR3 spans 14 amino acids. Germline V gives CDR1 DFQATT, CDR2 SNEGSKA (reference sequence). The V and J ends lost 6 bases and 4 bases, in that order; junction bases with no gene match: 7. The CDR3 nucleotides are TGCAGTGCCAGTGCGACTAGCGGATACAATGAGCAGTTCTTC. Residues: CSASATSGYNEQFF.

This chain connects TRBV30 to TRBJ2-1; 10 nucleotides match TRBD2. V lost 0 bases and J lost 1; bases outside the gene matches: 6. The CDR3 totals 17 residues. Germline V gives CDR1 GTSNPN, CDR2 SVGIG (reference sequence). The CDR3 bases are TGTGCCTGGAGTGTACTCCGGACTAGCGGATCCTACAATGAGCAGTTCTTC. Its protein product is CAWSVLRTSGSYNEQFF.

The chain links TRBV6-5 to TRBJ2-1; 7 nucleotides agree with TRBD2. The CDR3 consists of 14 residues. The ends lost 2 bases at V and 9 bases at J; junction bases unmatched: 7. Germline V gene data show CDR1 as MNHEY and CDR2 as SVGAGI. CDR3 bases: TGTGCCAGCAGTTACCTGGGGGAGCGGGGTGAGCAGTTCTTC. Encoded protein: CASSYLGERGEQFF.

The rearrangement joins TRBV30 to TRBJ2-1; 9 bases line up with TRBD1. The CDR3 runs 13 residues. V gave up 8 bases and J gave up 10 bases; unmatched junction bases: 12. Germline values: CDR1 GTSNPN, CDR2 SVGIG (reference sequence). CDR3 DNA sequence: TGTGCCGGGTCGACAGGGGGGGGTCGGGAGCAGTTCTTC. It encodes CAGSTGGGREQFF.

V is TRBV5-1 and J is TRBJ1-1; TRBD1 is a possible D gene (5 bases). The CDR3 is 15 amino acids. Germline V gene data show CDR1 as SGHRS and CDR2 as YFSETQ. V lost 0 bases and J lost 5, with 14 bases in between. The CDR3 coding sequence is TGCGCCAGCAGCTTGGCCCACGGCAGGGTTACTGAAGCTTTCTTT. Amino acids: CASSLAHGRVTEAFF.

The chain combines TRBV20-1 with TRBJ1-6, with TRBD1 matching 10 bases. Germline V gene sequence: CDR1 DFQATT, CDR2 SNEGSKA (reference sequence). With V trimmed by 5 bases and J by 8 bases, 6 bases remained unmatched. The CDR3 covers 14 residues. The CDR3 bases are TGCAGTGCTGAGGGGGGGACAGGGGATTCACCCCTCCACTTT. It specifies CSAEGGTGDSPLHF.

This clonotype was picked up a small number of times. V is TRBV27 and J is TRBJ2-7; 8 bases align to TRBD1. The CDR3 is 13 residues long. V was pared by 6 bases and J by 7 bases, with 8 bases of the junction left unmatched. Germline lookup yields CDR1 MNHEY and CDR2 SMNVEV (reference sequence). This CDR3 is CASRRGQEGEQYF. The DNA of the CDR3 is TGTGCCAGCAGACGGGGACAGGAAGGAGAGCAGTACTTC.

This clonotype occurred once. CDR3 DNA sequence: TGCAGTGCTAGTCCTTCTTGGGGGAGGGCCCACTACGAGCAGTACTTC. Translating it yields CSASPSWGRAHYEQYF. The chain links TRBV20-1 to TRBJ2-7, with 7 bases fitting TRBD2. Per germline, CDR1 DFQATT and CDR2 SNEGSKA (reference sequence). The J segment lost 3 bases and the V segment lost 3 bases, leaving 14 bases of the junction unmatched. The CDR3 contains 16 residues.

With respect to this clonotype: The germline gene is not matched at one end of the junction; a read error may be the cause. The CDR3 is CSASTSGTGGFLGYGHTF. CDR3 coding DNA: TGCAGTGCTAGTACCTCCGGGACAGGGGGTTTCCTCGGCTATGGCCACACCTTC. The rearrangement uses TRBV20-1 and TRBJ1-2, with 11 bases fitting TRBD1. The length of the CDR3 is 18 residues. Germline loops: CDR1 DFQATT, CDR2 SNEGSKA (reference sequence).

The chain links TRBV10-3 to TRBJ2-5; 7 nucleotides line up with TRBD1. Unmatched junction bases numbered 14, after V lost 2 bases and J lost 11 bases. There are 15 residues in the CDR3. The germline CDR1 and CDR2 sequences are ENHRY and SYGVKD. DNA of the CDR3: TGTGCCATCAGTGAGAAGGGACAGCCGCCTTGGGAGCAGTACTTC. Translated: CAISEKGQPPWEQYF.

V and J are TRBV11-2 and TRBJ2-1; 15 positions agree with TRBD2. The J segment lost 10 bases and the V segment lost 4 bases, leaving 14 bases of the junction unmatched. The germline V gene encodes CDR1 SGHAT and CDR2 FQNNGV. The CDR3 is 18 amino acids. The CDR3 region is CASSWRSGLAGGPLEQFF. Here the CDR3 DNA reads TGTGCCAGCAGCTGGCGATCCGGACTAGCGGGAGGGCCTTTAGAGCAGTTCTTC.

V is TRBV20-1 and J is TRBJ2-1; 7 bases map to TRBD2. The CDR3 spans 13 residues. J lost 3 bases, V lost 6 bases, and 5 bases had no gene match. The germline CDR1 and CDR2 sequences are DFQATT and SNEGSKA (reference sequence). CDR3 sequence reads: CSAVRGVYNEQFF. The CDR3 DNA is TGCAGTGCGGTTCGGGGGGTCTACAATGAGCAGTTCTTC.

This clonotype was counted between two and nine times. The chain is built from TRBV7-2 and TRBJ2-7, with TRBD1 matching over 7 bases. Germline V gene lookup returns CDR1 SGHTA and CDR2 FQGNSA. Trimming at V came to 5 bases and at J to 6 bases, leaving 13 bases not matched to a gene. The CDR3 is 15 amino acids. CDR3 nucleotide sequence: TGTGCCAGCAGCCCTCGTTTGACCCCAGGGGGCGAGCAGTACTTC. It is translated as CASSPRLTPGGEQYF. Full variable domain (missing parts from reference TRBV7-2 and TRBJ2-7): GAGVSQSPSNKVTEKGKDVELRCDPISGHTALYWYRQSLGQGLEFLIYFQGNSAPDKSGLPSDRFSAERTGGSVSTLTIQRTQQEDSAVYLCASSPRLTPGGEQYFGPGTRLTVT.

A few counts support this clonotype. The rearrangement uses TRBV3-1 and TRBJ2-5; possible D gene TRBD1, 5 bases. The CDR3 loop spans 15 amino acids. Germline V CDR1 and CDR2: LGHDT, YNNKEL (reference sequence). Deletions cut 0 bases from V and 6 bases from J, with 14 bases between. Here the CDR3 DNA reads TGTGCCAGCAGCCAAGATTCCTGGCAGGGAAAGACCCAGTACTTC. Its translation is CASSQDSWQGKTQYF.

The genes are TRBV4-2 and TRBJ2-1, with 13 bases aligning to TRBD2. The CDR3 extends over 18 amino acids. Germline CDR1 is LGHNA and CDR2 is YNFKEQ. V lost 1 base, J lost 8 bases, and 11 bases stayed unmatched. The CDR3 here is CASSQGQVGLAGDYEQFF. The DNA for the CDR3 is TGTGCCAGCAGCCAAGGCCAGGTAGGACTAGCGGGAGACTATGAGCAGTTCTTC.

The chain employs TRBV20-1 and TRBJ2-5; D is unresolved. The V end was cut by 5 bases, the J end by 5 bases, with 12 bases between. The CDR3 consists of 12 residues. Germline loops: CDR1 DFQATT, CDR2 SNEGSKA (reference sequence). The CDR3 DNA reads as TGCAGTGCTTCCGTGGCCTCGGAGACCCAGTACTTC. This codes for CSASVASETQYF.

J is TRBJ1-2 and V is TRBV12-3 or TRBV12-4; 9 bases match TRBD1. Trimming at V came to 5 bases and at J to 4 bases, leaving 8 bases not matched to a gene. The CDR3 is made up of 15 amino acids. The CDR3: CASSIPGQGSYGYTF. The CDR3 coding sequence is TGTGCCAGCAGTATCCCGGGACAGGGTAGCTATGGCTACACCTTC.

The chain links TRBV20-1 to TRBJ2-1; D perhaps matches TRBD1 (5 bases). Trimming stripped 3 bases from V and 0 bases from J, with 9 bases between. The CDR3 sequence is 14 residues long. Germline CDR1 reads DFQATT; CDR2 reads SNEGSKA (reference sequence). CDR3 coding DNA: TGCAGTGCTAGTCAGGGCAGCTCCTACAATGAGCAGTTCTTC. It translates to CSASQGSSYNEQFF.

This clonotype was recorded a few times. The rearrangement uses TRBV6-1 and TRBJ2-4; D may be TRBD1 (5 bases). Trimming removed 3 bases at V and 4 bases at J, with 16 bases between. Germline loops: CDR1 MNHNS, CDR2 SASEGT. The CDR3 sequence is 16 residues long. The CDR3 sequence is CASSELLGREKNIQYF. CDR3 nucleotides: TGTGCCAGCAGTGAGCTTCTGGGCAGGGAAAAAAACATTCAGTACTTC.

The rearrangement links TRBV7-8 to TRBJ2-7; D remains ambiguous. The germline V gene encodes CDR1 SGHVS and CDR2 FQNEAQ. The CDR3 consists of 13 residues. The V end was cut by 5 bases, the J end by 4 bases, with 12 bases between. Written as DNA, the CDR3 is TGTGCCAGCAGCAAAGGCGTTAGTTACGAGCAGTACTTC. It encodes CASSKGVSYEQYF.

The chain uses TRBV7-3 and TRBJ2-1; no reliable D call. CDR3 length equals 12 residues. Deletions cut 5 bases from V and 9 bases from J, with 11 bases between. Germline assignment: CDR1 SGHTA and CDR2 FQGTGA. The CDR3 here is CASSESGSEQFF. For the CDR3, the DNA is TGTGCCAGCAGCGAGTCAGGTTCTGAGCAGTTCTTC. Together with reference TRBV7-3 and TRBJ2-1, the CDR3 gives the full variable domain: GAGVSQTPSNKVTEKGKYVELRCDPISGHTALYWYRQSLGQGPEFLIYFQGTGAADDSGLPNDRFFAVRPEGSVSTLKIQRTERGDSAVYLCASSESGSEQFFGPGTRLTVL.

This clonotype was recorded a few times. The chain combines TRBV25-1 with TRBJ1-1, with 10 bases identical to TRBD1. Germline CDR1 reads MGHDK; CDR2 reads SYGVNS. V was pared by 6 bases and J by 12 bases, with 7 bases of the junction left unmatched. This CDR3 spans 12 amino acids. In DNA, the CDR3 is TGTGCCAGCAGCCCGGGACAGGGGATAACTTTCTTT. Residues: CASSPGQGITFF. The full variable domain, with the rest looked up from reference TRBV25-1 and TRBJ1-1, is EADIYQTPRYLVIGTGKKITLECSQTMGHDKMYWYQQDPGMELHLIHYSYGVNSTEKGDLSSESTVSRIRTEHFPLTLESARPSHTSQYLCASSPGQGITFFGQGTRLTVV.

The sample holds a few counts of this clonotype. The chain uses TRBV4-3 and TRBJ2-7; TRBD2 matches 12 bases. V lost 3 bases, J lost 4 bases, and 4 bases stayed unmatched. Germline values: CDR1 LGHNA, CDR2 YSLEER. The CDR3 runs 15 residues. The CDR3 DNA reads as TGCGCCAGCAGCCAGGATCTAGCGGGAGGGTACGAGCAGTACTTC. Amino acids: CASSQDLAGGYEQYF.

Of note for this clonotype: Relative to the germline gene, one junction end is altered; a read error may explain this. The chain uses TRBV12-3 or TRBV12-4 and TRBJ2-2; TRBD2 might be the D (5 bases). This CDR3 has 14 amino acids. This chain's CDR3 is CAGSYGRGTGELFF. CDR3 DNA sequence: TGTGCCGGCAGCTACGGACGGGGAACCGGGGAGCTGTTTTTT.

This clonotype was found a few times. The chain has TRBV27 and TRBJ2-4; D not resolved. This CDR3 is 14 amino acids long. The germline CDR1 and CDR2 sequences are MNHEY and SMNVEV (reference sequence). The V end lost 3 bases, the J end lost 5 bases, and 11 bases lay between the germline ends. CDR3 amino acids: CASSLSTNQNIQYF. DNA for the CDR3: TGTGCCAGCAGTTTGAGCACGAACCAAAACATTCAGTACTTC.

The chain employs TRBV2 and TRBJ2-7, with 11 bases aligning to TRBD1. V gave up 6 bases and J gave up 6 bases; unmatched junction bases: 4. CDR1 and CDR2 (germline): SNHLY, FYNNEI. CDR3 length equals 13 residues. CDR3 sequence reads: CASRRTGGGEQYF. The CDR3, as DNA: TGTGCCAGCAGGAGGACAGGGGGCGGCGAGCAGTACTTC. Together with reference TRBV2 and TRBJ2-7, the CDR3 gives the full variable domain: EPEVTQTPSHQVTQMGQEVILRCVPISNHLYFYWYRQILGQKVEFLVSFYNNEISEKSEIFDDQFSVERPDGSNFTLKIRSTKLEDSAMYFCASRRTGGGEQYFGPGTRLTVT.

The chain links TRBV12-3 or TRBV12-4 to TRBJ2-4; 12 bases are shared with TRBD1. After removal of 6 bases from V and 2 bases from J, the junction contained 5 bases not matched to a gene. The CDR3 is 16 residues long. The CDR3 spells CASSPGQGASKNIQYF. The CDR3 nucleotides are TGTGCCAGCAGCCCGGGACAGGGGGCTTCCAAAAACATTCAGTACTTC.

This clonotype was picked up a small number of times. CDR3 region: CASSSEGFAKNIQYF. The CDR3 nucleotides are TGTGCCAGCAGCTCGGAAGGGTTTGCCAAAAACATTCAGTACTTC. The rearrangement links TRBV28 to TRBJ2-4; D unclear. Germline-derived CDR1 and CDR2 are MDHEN and SYDVKM. The length of the CDR3 is 15 residues. V lost 6 bases to trimming and J lost 1 base, with 13 bases between them.

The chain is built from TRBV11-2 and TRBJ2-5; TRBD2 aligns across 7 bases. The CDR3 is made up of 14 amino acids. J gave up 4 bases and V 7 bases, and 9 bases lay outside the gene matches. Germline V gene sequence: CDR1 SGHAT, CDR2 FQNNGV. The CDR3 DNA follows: TGTGCCAGCAATAAACTAGGGAGGGGAGAGACCCAGTACTTC. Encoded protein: CASNKLGRGETQYF. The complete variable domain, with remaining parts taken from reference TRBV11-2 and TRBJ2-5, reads EAGVAQSPRYKIIEKRQSVAFWCNPISGHATLYWYQQILGQGPKLLIQFQNNGVVDDSQLPKDRFSAERLKGVDSTLKIQPAKLEDSAVYLCASNKLGRGETQYFGPGTRLLVL.